One sample yielded the 5 T cell receptor beta chains listed below, sequenced in a study of T cells after yellow fever vaccination. One entry per CDR3 protein, called by TCRdb with MiXCR from the 5' RACE reads. The repertoire holds a few hundred thousand distinct CDR3 sequences, with about 17% as singletons. The source material was PBMCs, sampled about 5 days after the first yellow fever vaccination. These receptors came from a man in his late teens or twenties who received the YFV17D yellow fever vaccine.

The sample holds many counts of this clonotype. The rearrangement joins TRBV10-3 to TRBJ2-3, with D maybe TRBD1 (5 bases). V gave up 8 bases and J gave up 4 bases, with 13 bases separating them. Germline V lookup: CDR1 ENHRY, CDR2 SYGVKD. This CDR3 comprises 13 residues. As DNA, the CDR3 is TGTGCCATCGGTAGGACAACCGCAGATACGCAGTATTTT. Translating it yields CAIGRTTADTQYF.

This sequence joins TRBV20-1 and TRBJ2-2; TRBD2 aligns across 7 bases. The CDR3 consists of 16 residues. With 0 bases clipped from V and 5 bases from J, the junction kept 9 bases outside the gene matches. Germline CDR1 is DFQATT and CDR2 is SNEGSKA (reference sequence). The CDR3 sequence: CSARDAGAGVTGELFF. CDR3 DNA sequence: TGCAGTGCTAGAGACGCCGGGGCGGGGGTAACCGGGGAGCTGTTTTTT.

This clonotype was recorded a few times. This chain uses TRBV6-5 with TRBJ2-5, with unresolved D. Germline loops: CDR1 MNHEY, CDR2 SVGAGI. V was cut by 1 base and J by 1 base, with 7 bases left in between. The CDR3 runs to 14 residues. For the CDR3, the DNA is TGTGCCAGCAGTTACTTGGGCAGCCAAGAGACCCAGTACTTC. Translating gives CASSYLGSQETQYF.

This chain uses TRBV29-1 with TRBJ2-3; no clear D gene. The CDR3 is made up of 12 amino acids. CDR1 and CDR2 from the germline V gene are SQVTM and ANQGSEA. V was clipped by 3 bases and J by 3 bases, with 7 bases between them. In DNA form, the CDR3 reads TGCAGCGTTGAGGTATTAACAGATACGCAGTATTTT. Amino acid sequence: CSVEVLTDTQYF.

The chain carries TRBV20-1 and TRBJ2-7, with a weak D call TRBD2 (5 bases). This CDR3 has 12 residues. CDR1 is DFQATT and CDR2 is SNEGSKA in the germline V gene (reference sequence). V was trimmed by 2 bases and J by 2 bases, leaving 7 bases between them. The CDR3 loop is CSARSGTYEQYV. CDR3 in DNA: TGCAGTGCTAGATCGGGGACCTACGAGCAGTACGTC.